A selection of T cell receptor beta chains follows, all from one sample in a study of blood T cells in healthy people across ages. Using its own MiXCR run on the 5' RACE reads, TCRdb lists one record per CDR3 protein. The sample consists of over a million distinct CDR3 sequences, around 39% of them appearing once. Source material: blood. These receptors were taken from a woman under 30 in good health. The CDR3 runs from the conserved cysteine through the conserved F or W. D genes are given only for firm matches. Clone size is given for some rows only: seen once, a few or many times, or a class if the clone is expanded.

V	size	J	D	length	DNA	CDR3
TRBV4-2	few	TRBJ2-5	TRBD1	17	TGTGCCAGCAGCCAAGGAGGACAGGGAATCCCTGGGGAGACCCAGTACTTC	CASSQGGQGIPGETQYF
TRBV7-2	.	TRBJ2-7	.	14	TGTGCCAGCAGCTTTTGGACAGACACCTACGAGCAGTACTTC	CASSFWTDTYEQYF
TRBV4-1	many	TRBJ2-7	.	15	TGCGCCAGCAGCCAAGGGTTGGGGAGCTCCTACGAGCAGTACTTC	CASSQGLGSSYEQYF
TRBV5-1	few	TRBJ2-1	.	13	TGCGCCAGCAGCTTGGAAGCTGTGAATGAGCAGTTCTTC	CASSLEAVNEQFF
TRBV7-2	.	TRBJ2-1	.	17	TGTGCCAGCAGCGCCGTTCTCAGGGGGGGCTATGGCTATGAGCAGTTCTTC	CASSAVLRGGYGYEQFF
TRBV9	.	TRBJ2-6	.	18	TGTGCCTGCAGCGTCAGGGCGGAGACAGGATCTGGGGCCAACGTCCTGACTTTC	CACSVRAETGSGANVLTF
TRBV15	.	TRBJ2-1	.	12	TGTGCCACCAGCAGCCGGGATGGGCGGCAGTTCTTC	CATSSRDGRQFF
TRBV11-2	.	TRBJ2-7	.	17	TGTGCCAGCAGCTTAGTGTACTCGGACACACGATCCTACGAGCAGTACTTC	CASSLVYSDTRSYEQYF
TRBV20-1	.	TRBJ2-5	.	11	TGCAGTGCTAGGATCGGGTGCGGGCAGTACTTC	CSARIGCGQYF
TRBV29-1	.	TRBJ2-1	.	13	TGCAGCGTTGAGACCGGGCTCCTGAGTGAGCAGTTCTTC	CSVETGLLSEQFF
TRBV11-2	few	TRBJ2-3	TRBD2	18	TGTGCCAGCAGCTGGGACTTACGGAGCGGGAGTAGGACAGATACGCAGTATTTT	CASSWDLRSGSRTDTQYF
TRBV7-7	.	TRBJ2-1	TRBD2	16	TGTGCCAGCAGCTTAGAGAATAGCGGGAGAGGGGAGACCCAGTTCTTC	CASSLENSGRGETQFF
TRBV3-1	.	TRBJ2-5	TRBD1	14	TGTGCCAGCAGTCGACAGGGGGGAAAAGAGACCCAGTACTTC	CASSRQGGKETQYF
TRBV27	few	TRBJ2-5	.	14	TGTGCCAGCAGTAGGGGTTTATCCTACAATGAGCAGTACTTC	CASSRGLSYNEQYF
TRBV6-5	few	TRBJ2-7	.	14	TGTGCCAGCAGTCACCGCGAGGGGTTAATCGAGCAGTACTTC	CASSHREGLIEQYF
TRBV11-2	.	TRBJ2-4	.	12	TGTGCCAGTCGTGAGGCCAAAAACATTCAGTACTTC	CASREAKNIQYF
TRBV6-6	.	TRBJ2-1	.	12	TGTGCCAGCAGTTACCATAACAATGAGCAGTTCTTC	CASSYHNNEQFF
TRBV27	.	TRBJ1-2	TRBD1	15	TGTGCCAGCAGTTCCTCGAGGGGGCAACACTATGGCTACACCTTC	CASSSSRGQHYGYTF
TRBV20-1	.	TRBJ2-3	.	16	TGCAGTGCTAGGGGATCGGGCGGGAAAGGTGGAGATACGCAGTATTTT	CSARGSGGKGGDTQYF
TRBV9	.	TRBJ2-3	.	15	TGTGCCAGCAGCGTAGGGGCGACCCAGCACCAAGAACAGTATTTT	CASSVGATQHQEQYF
TRBV6-6	.	TRBJ2-7	TRBD2	14	TGTGCCAGCACTCGGCGGGGGGAGTCCTACGAGCAGTACTTC	CASTRRGESYEQYF
TRBV20-1	.	TRBJ2-5	.	14	TGCAGTGCTAGATACCACGGTGCTGAAGAGACCCAGTACTTC	CSARYHGAEETQYF
TRBV7-3	.	TRBJ2-7	TRBD1	13	TGTGCCAGCAGCTTAGGTGGGACAGACGAGCAGTACTTC	CASSLGGTDEQYF
TRBV7-9	many	TRBJ2-7	.	12	TGTGCCAGCAGTTCCGGCGGTCTCGAGCAGTACTTC	CASSSGGLEQYF
TRBV9	.	TRBJ2-1	.	14	TGTGCCAGCAGCACCACTGGGGGCCAAGAGACCCAGTTCTTC	CASSTTGGQETQFF
TRBV2	many	TRBJ2-1	.	14	TGCGCCAGCAGCGATTCCGGGGGATACAATGAGCAGTTCTTC	CASSDSGGYNEQFF
TRBV13	once	TRBJ1-2	.	13	TGTGCCAGCAGCTTACAACTAACGGAAGGCTACACCTTC	CASSLQLTEGYTF
TRBV20-1	.	TRBJ2-3	TRBD2	17	TGCAGTGCTAGCCCCCCGGGACTAGCGACTAGCACAGATACGCAGTATTTT	CSASPPGLATSTDTQYF
TRBV2	few	TRBJ1-2	.	10	TGTGCCAGCAGTGTGGTCGGCTACACCTTC	CASSVVGYTF
TRBV5-1	few	TRBJ2-1	.	13	TGCGCCAGCAGCTCGAATGGCCACAATGAGCAGTTCTTC	CASSSNGHNEQFF
TRBV4-1	.	TRBJ2-5	TRBD2	17	TGCGCCAGCAGCCTGCCCACCGGGACTAGCTTTGAAGAGACCCAGTACTTC	CASSLPTGTSFEETQYF
TRBV12-5	.	TRBJ2-1	TRBD1	13	TGTGCTAGTGCCCCGACAGGGACCAATGAGCAGTTCTTC	CASAPTGTNEQFF
TRBV2	.	TRBJ2-7	.	15	TGTGCCAGCAGTGAAGATGGTGGCTCAGCCTACGAGCAGTACTTC	CASSEDGGSAYEQYF
TRBV12-3/TRBV12-4	.	TRBJ1-2	.	13	TGTGCCATCTCAGACCGGGACATTTATGGCTACACCTTC	CAISDRDIYGYTF
TRBV12-3/TRBV12-4	few	TRBJ1-4	.	16	TGTGCCAGCAGTCCCTACCCGTCTTCAACTAATGAAAAACTGTTTTTT	CASSPYPSSTNEKLFF
TRBV21-1	once	TRBJ2-5	.	17	TGTGCCAGCAGCAAAGTGGGTAGCGGGGGGAGTTACAATGAGCAGTACTTC	CASSKVGSGGSYNEQYF
TRBV7-6	once	TRBJ2-3	.	13	TGTGCCAGCCAAAGGGACTCCACAGATACGCAGTATTTT	CASQRDSTDTQYF
TRBV5-5	.	TRBJ1-6	TRBD1	17	TGTGCCAGCAGCTCGAACAGGGGGTCCTCCTATAATTCACCCCTCCACTTT	CASSSNRGSSYNSPLHF
TRBV29-1	.	TRBJ1-2	TRBD1	14	TGCAGCATAAAGGACAGGGACTCTCTCTATGGCTACACCTTC	CSIKDRDSLYGYTF
TRBV20-1	.	TRBJ1-2	.	13	TGCAGTGCCAAAGTAGGGGGGAGCTATGACTACACCTTC	CSAKVGGSYDYTF
TRBV12-3/TRBV12-4	.	TRBJ2-5	.	13	TGTGCCAGCGGGCTCGGACGGCAAGAGACCCAGTACTTC	CASGLGRQETQYF
TRBV20-1	.	TRBJ1-2	TRBD1	13	TGCAGTGCTAGGCCCCAGGGGGTGGGTGGCTACACCTTC	CSARPQGVGGYTF
TRBV10-3	few	TRBJ2-5	TRBD2	16	TGTGCCATCAGTAGCGCGGGACGGGGGGGCCGAGAGACCCAGTACTTC	CAISSAGRGGRETQYF
TRBV14	.	TRBJ2-5	.	15	TGTGCCAGCAGCCAATTTTTAAGGGATGGGGAGACCCAGTACTTC	CASSQFLRDGETQYF
TRBV30	.	TRBJ2-5	.	13	TGTGCCTGGAGTAGGGGGGTCGTCCGGGAGCAGTACTTC	CAWSRGVVREQYF
TRBV10-3	once	TRBJ2-1	.	17	TGTGCCACCAGTGCCTCTCTACAAACATCGGCCTACAATGAGCAGTTCTTC	CATSASLQTSAYNEQFF
TRBV29-1	few	TRBJ1-5	TRBD1	13	TGCAGCGTCCGACAGGGGGTCAATCAGCCCCAGCATTTT	CSVRQGVNQPQHF
TRBV6-1	few	TRBJ2-1	TRBD2	16	TGTGCCAGCAGCCCCAGACCGGGACTAGCGGGCAATGAGCAGTTCTTC	CASSPRPGLAGNEQFF
TRBV6-1	.	TRBJ2-1	.	14	TGTGCCAGCAGTGAAGTTGGCAGCAGGGATGAGCAGTTCTTC	CASSEVGSRDEQFF
TRBV12-3/TRBV12-4	.	TRBJ2-7	TRBD1	14	TGTACCAGCTCACCCCCGGGACAGAAGTACGAGCAGTACTTC	CTSSPPGQKYEQYF
TRBV20-1	.	TRBJ1-2	.	14	TGCAGTGCTAGGGATAGGGCTGGGGACTATGGCTACACCTTC	CSARDRAGDYGYTF
TRBV7-9	few	TRBJ2-7	.	14	TGTGCCAGCAGCTCCTCCGGGATCTCCTACGAGCAGTACTTC	CASSSSGISYEQYF
TRBV28	.	TRBJ2-5	TRBD1	14	TGTGCCAGCAGGGCAACAGGGGGCACAGAGACCCAGTACTTC	CASRATGGTETQYF
TRBV15	.	TRBJ2-5	.	11	TGTGCCACCGGGCCCCCAGAGACCCAGTACTTC	CATGPPETQYF
TRBV28	.	TRBJ2-7	.	10	TGTGCCAGCAGGGGCCACGAGCAGTACTTC	CASRGHEQYF
TRBV20-1	.	TRBJ2-5	TRBD2	13	TGCAGTGCTAGAACTGGACTAGCCAGTGAGCAGTACTTC	CSARTGLASEQYF
TRBV7-9	few	TRBJ1-2	.	14	TGTGCCAGCAGCTTAGCGGGAGGGGTCTATGGCTACACCTTC	CASSLAGGVYGYTF
TRBV4-2	.	TRBJ2-7	TRBD2	17	TGTGCCAGCAGCCCCCTTACCCTGACTAGCGCTACCTACGAGCAGTACTTC	CASSPLTLTSATYEQYF
TRBV12-3/TRBV12-4	.	TRBJ2-3	TRBD2	16	TGTGTCAGCAGCGCCCCGACTAGCGGGCTCACAGATACGCAGTATTTT	CVSSAPTSGLTDTQYF